The 13 T cell receptor beta chains below were found in one sample sequenced in a study of control samples from healthy donors and cancer patients. Generated by immunoSEQ multiplex PCR, the TCRdb table keeps only in-frame clones and is missing some. The table records about 61,000 clones, 90% of them present only once. Input material: PBMCs. These receptors were obtained from a man in his fifties or sixties with colorectal cancer.

The chain carries TRBV7-2 and TRBJ1-5, with D hard to call. Germline CDR1 SGHTA, CDR2 FQGNSA. V was pared by 5 bases and J by 0 bases, with 5 bases between. CDR3 length: 13 residues. The CDR3, as DNA: TGTGCCAGCAGCGCAGATAGCAATCAGCCCCAGCATTTT. Translating gives CASSADSNQPQHF.

There are a few counts of this clone. The CDR3 DNA follows: TGTGCCAGCAGCCAAGATATTGGAGGTTGGTATGGCTACACCTTC. Its translation: CASSQDIGGWYGYTF. The V and J genes are TRBV3-1 (or the pseudogene TRBV3-2) and TRBJ1-2, with no clear D. In germline, CDR1 is LGHDT, CDR2 YNNKEL (reference sequence). The CDR3 is 15 amino acids. V was shortened by 0 bases and J by 5 bases, with 13 bases between the two germline ends.

V and J are TRBV27 and TRBJ1-1; no clear D. Trimming stripped 3 bases from V and 1 base from J, with 15 bases between. CDR1 is MNHEY, CDR2 SMNVEV, per germline (reference sequence). The CDR3 contains 16 residues. The CDR3 nucleotides are TGTGCCAGCAGTTTTCCAAAGACTTCAGGGAACACTGAAGCTTTCTTT. Translated: CASSFPKTSGNTEAFF.

CDR3 DNA sequence: TGTGCCAGCCCCCCCCGGGGACAGGGGACCTACGAGCAGTACTTC. The encoded protein is CASPPRGQGTYEQYF. The V and J genes are TRBV28 and TRBJ2-7, with 10 nucleotides matching TRBD1. The CDR3 has 15 residues. The germline gives CDR1 MDHEN, CDR2 SYDVKM. With V trimmed by 8 bases and J by 2 bases, 9 bases remained unmatched.

This clone was observed a single time. The chain combines TRBV7-9 with TRBJ1-2, with 7 bases matching TRBD1. This CDR3 comprises 17 residues. The germline gives CDR1 SEHNR, CDR2 FQNEAQ (reference sequence). With V trimmed by 3 bases and J by 8 bases, 18 bases remained unmatched. CDR3 sequence reads: CASSLGTGQPQAGGYTF. The CDR3 DNA reads TGTGCCAGCAGCTTGGGTACGGGACAGCCGCAAGCGGGAGGCTACACCTTC.

This chain connects TRBV6-2 or TRBV6-3 to TRBJ2-2; 8 nucleotides line up with TRBD1. With V trimmed by 2 bases and J by 4 bases, 9 bases remained unmatched. Germline V gives CDR1 MNHEY, CDR2 SVGEGT. This CDR3 has 17 residues. CDR3 sequence: CASSYRYRTGITGELFF. For the CDR3, the DNA is TGTGCCAGCAGTTACCGGTATAGGACAGGGATCACCGGGGAGCTGTTTTTT.

This rearrangement joins TRBV30 to TRBJ1-2; D unclear. V gave up 3 bases and J gave up 4 bases, with 12 bases separating them. The CDR3 contains 13 residues. Germline assignment: CDR1 GTSNPN and CDR2 SVGIG (reference sequence). CDR3 region: CAWRVRETYGYTF. DNA for the CDR3: TGTGCCTGGAGGGTCCGGGAGACCTATGGCTACACCTTC. Filled out from reference TRBV30 and TRBJ1-2, the complete variable domain reads SQTIHQWPATLVQPVGSPLSLECTVEGTSNPNLYWYRQAAGRGLQLLFYSVGIGQISSEVPQNLSASRPQDRQFILSSKKLLLSDSGFYLCAWRVRETYGYTFGSGTRLTVV.

The chain employs TRBV7-9 and TRBJ2-5; 12 nucleotides match TRBD2. V trimming: 3 bases; J trimming: 5 bases; junction bases outside the gene matches: 10. The germline gives CDR1 SEHNR, CDR2 FQNEAQ (reference sequence). This CDR3 is built from 17 residues. CDR3 residues: CASSFPASGGAGETQYF. CDR3 in DNA: TGTGCCAGCAGCTTTCCGGCTAGCGGGGGGGCCGGGGAGACCCAGTACTTC.

The chain uses TRBV5-4 and TRBJ1-2; no firm D call. V lost 3 bases, J lost 4 bases, and 13 bases lay in between. CDR3 size: 14 residues. Germline CDR1 and CDR2: SGHNT and YYREEE (reference sequence). The CDR3, as DNA: TGTGCCAGCAGCTCAGCGCTAGAACTCTATGGCTACACCTTC. Its protein is CASSSALELYGYTF.

This sequence joins TRBV7-7 and TRBJ2-1, with D possibly being TRBD1 (6 bases). The ends were cut back, 2 bases at V and 2 bases at J, with 13 bases in the middle. The germline V gene encodes CDR1 SSHAT and CDR2 FNYEAQ (reference sequence). The CDR3 sequence is 16 residues long. CDR3 region: CASSLQGLLPYNEQFF. CDR3 DNA sequence: TGTGCCAGCAGCTTACAGGGGTTACTTCCCTACAATGAGCAGTTCTTC. The variable domain in full, with the rest retrieved from reference TRBV7-7 and TRBJ2-1, is GAGVSQSPRYKVTKRGQDVTLRCDPISSHATLYWYQQALGQGPEFLTYFNYEAQPDKSGLPSDRFSAERPEGSISTLTIQRTEQRDSAMYRCASSLQGLLPYNEQFFGPGTRLTVL.

This chain uses TRBV10-3 with TRBJ1-4, with D unresolved. V dropped 0 bases and J dropped 11 bases, with 10 bases sitting between them. The CDR3 totals 13 residues. In germline, CDR1 is ENHRY, CDR2 SYGVKD. CDR3 sequence: CAISESWPDKLFF. The CDR3 nucleotides are TGTGCCATCAGTGAGTCTTGGCCAGATAAACTGTTTTTT.

V usage is TRBV19 and J usage is TRBJ2-3, with TRBD2 identical over 7 bases. Germline CDR1 is LNHDA and CDR2 is SQIVND (reference sequence). Unmatched junction bases numbered 11, after V lost 7 bases and J lost 1 base. There are 16 residues in the CDR3. The CDR3 here is CASTGGGRGGTDTQYF. The DNA for the CDR3 is TGTGCCAGTACAGGCGGGGGACGAGGGGGCACAGATACGCAGTATTTT.

This sequence joins TRBV15 and TRBJ1-1; 10 positions agree with TRBD1. This CDR3 has 14 residues. The V segment lost 7 bases and the J segment 4 bases; nucleotides outside the gene matches: 6. Germline V lookup: CDR1 LNHNV, CDR2 YYDKDF (reference sequence). The CDR3 sequence is CATKTGGVSTEAFF. CDR3 coding DNA: TGTGCCACCAAGACAGGGGGCGTGAGCACTGAAGCTTTCTTT. Filled out from reference TRBV15 and TRBJ1-1, the complete variable domain reads DAMVIQNPRYQVTQFGKPVTLSCSQTLNHNVMYWYQQKSSQAPKLLFHYYDKDFNNEADTPDNFQSRRPNTSFCFLDIRSPGLGDTAMYLCATKTGGVSTEAFFGQGTRLTVV.